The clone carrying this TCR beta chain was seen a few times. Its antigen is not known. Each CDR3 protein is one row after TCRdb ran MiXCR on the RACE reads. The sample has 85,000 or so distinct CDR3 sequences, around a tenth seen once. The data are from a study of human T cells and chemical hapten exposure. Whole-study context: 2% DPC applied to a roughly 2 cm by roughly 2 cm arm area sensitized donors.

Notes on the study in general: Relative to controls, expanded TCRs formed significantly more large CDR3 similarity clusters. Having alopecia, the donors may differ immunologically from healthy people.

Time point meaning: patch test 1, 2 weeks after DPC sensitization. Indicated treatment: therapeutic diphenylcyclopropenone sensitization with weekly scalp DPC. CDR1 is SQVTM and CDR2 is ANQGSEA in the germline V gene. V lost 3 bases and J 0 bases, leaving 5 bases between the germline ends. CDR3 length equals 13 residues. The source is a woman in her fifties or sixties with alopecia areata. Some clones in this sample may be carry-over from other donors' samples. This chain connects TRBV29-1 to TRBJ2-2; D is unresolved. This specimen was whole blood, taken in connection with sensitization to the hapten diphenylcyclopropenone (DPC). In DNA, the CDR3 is TGCAGCGTTGAGCCCGCGAACACCGGGGAGCTGTTTTTT. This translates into CSVEPANTGELFF.